This T cell receptor (beta chain) was identified during a study of shared clonotypes between healthy human individuals (dated by TCRdb to the early 2020s). About the full investigation: The cohort comprised a couple of women and a few men aged 18 to 49 years. Per donor, three plates each were used for CD4 naive and CD4 memory, two for CD8 naive, and one for CD8 memory. To estimate repertoire size and how much clonotype sharing occurs between individuals, the study deeply sequenced the blood TCR repertoires of roughly 5 healthy adults. To increase sequencing depth and limit assay-specific biases, TCR repertoire library preparation and sequencing were carried out by different laboratories using diverse techniques. Between about 0.8 and 9 billion PBMCs per donor were obtained by leukapheresis.

Reading the germline V gene gives CDR1 SQVTM and CDR2 ANQGSEA. The CDR3, cysteine through phenylalanine, is 13 amino acids long. Only the CDR3 DNA stays, 39 bases, in frame from base 1. Using the deep immunoSEQ assay, TCR CDR3 regions were amplified from genomic DNA by multiplex PCR. Extracted genomic DNA from each cell subset was distributed evenly across all wells of several immunoSEQ 96-well plates, and each plate was treated as a replicate. For sorted subsets, each replicate PCR was loaded with about 200 ng genomic DNA, equivalent to 30,000 or so T cell genomes. Purified libraries were quantified with a Qubit 3.0 fluorometer, sized on a Bioanalyzer 2100, and re-quantified with the KAPA Library Quantification kit. A separate single-read 150-cycle Illumina NextSeq 550 flow cell was used to sequence each immunoSEQ 96-well plate. Per the source publication's procedure: Because the immunoSEQ output held only junctional sequences and lacked quality scores, the filtering could not match the filtering applied to full-length reads. To assign V/J genes and CDR3, sequences were annotated using PyIR, a Python wrapper for IgBLAST v1.9, with IMGT germline references. Any read was removed if the V/J assignment was weak (E-value above 1e-6), the CDR3 was missing, or the read contained stop codons, out-of-frame junctions, or ambiguous translated residues. V3J clonotypes were defined as sequences sharing the same inferred V gene, J gene, and CDR3 amino acid sequence. To compute the percentage overlap between repertoires, the number of shared unique clonotypes was divided by the size of the smaller repertoire. Repertoire richness was assessed with RTK rarefaction, the Chao1 estimator, and Recon v2.1 estimates of unobserved clonotypes. OLGA was used to compute generation probabilities for all TCRbeta clonotypes that the gDNA method yielded from a few donors. Sourced from immuneACCESS, this table was stored by TCRdb with only in-frame sequences that have V and J called. A share of the clones is absent; for the studies checked, an unresolved V gene accounts for under half, and the remainder has no known explanation. That table is the source of V, J and clone size, and D and trimming were worked out from the DNA. In all, the sample holds 1.5 million to 2.5 million clones, and around 96% of those were seen once. 0.95% to 1.5% of the sample is held by the ten biggest clonotypes.

A word on this clone: This clone's antigen is unknown. An end of the junction differs from the germline gene, which may be a read error.

CD8 naive samples consisted of CD45RO-negative cells that were positively selected for CCR7, yielding a CD45RA+CCR7+ population without TemRA cells. The donors were healthy, HIV-negative adults with no recently reported acute infections or vaccinations. Only Caucasian adults living in Nashville, Tennessee, USA were represented among the donors. Blood was obtained by leukapheresis, after which PBMCs were separated by Ficoll-Histopaque density gradient centrifugation and cryopreserved in liquid nitrogen vapor phase. Analytical flow cytometry was used to check the purity and quantity of every magnetically sorted T cell population. Genomic DNA was isolated from each sorted fraction and quantified by UV absorbance on a Nanodrop 2000c. Overall results and qualifications from the work: Estimated clonotype richness was generally larger for naive than for memory subsets. The small number of donors limited the genetic and exposure-history diversity represented. Sharing across four donors was observed for approximately 5% of naive CD4, over 3% of naive CD8, about 2.3% of memory CD4, and about 0.4% of memory CD8 clonotypes. Pairwise subsampling indicated that sequencing depth was expected to affect the degree of clonotype sharing among donors. Sampling was limited to blood, and TCR repertoires in tissue likely differ from TCR repertoires in blood. Higher generation probabilities were observed for clonotypes shared by all four sorted-subset donors than for non-shared clonotypes. Rarefaction of sorted-subset datasets indicated incomplete sequencing despite the large sequencing depth.

The rearranged segments are TRBV29-1 and TRBJ1-5, and 10 junction bases match TRBD1. The TCR comes from a man younger than 35 in good health. The sequenced material came from naive CD8+ T cells sorted from blood. The cell subset or site label, as the study defines it: CD45RA+CCR7+. The encoded CDR3 is CSVGTGDNQAQHF. The DNA reads as follows: TGCAGCGTGGGGACAGGGGATAATCAGGCCCAGCATTTT.